Listed below are T cell receptor beta chains from one sample, sequenced in a study of blood T cell repertoires in COVID-19. The method was immunoSEQ multiplex PCR; TCRdb's version includes in-frame clones alone and lacks a portion of them. The sample yields about 150,000 clones, under 90% seen once. Sample: PBMCs or T cells enriched from blood (not recorded which). These receptors originate from a man aged 50 to 60 who had recovered from COVID-19. Both conserved end residues are trimmed from each CDR3.

>TRBV18|TRBJ1-2
ASSPNREDGYT
>TRBV3-1/TRBV3-2|TRBJ1-2
ASSQADRGQGYT